The 27 T cell receptor beta chains below all came from one sample that was sequenced in a study of CD8 T cells in Susac syndrome. An amount of RNA that ranged from roughly 0.45 to 1 ug was reverse transcribed with random hexamers. TCRdb processed the immunoSEQ multiplex PCR reads anew with MiXCR; each CDR3 protein has one entry. The sample consists of 160,000 or so distinct CDR3 sequences, roughly 95% of them appearing once. The sequenced material came from CD4+ T cells from PBMCs. The receptor set was obtained from a human donor with multiple sclerosis.

J is TRBJ1-1 and V is TRBV9; D is possibly TRBD1 (6 bases). There are 14 residues in the CDR3. Germline V lookup: CDR1 SGDLS, CDR2 YYNGEE. With 2 bases removed from V and 3 bases from J, the gap between germline ends came to 11 bases. The CDR3: CASSVGYRDTEAFF. Here the CDR3 DNA reads TGTGCCAGCAGCGTGGGGTACAGGGACACTGAAGCTTTCTTT.

The J gene is TRBJ2-3, the V gene TRBV29-1; 7 bases are a match to TRBD2. CDR1 is SQVTM and CDR2 is ANQGSEA in the germline V gene. This CDR3 comprises 10 residues. V was pared by 7 bases and J by 5 bases, with 0 bases of the junction left unmatched. The CDR3 protein is CSGTRDTQYF. The CDR3 bases are TGCAGCGGGACTAGAGATACGCAGTATTTT.

The V gene is TRBV5-1, the J gene TRBJ2-3, with TRBD2 matching over 7 bases. The V and J ends lost 9 bases and 0 bases, in that order; junction bases with no gene match: 13. The CDR3 sequence is 16 residues long. Germline CDR1 and CDR2: SGHRS and YFSETQ. CDR3 DNA: TGCGCCACCTCGCCGCGGGGGTGGGCCAGCACAGATACGCAGTATTTT. Residues: CATSPRGWASTDTQYF.

The CDR3 sequence is CAWGGNSNQPQHF. The CDR3 bases are TGTGCCTGGGGCGGAAATAGCAATCAGCCCCAGCATTTT. The genes are TRBV30 and TRBJ1-5; no firm D call. V was cut by 5 bases and J by 0 bases, with 8 bases left in between. The CDR3 extends over 13 amino acids. The germline CDR1 and CDR2 sequences are GTSNPN and SVGIG (reference sequence).

The chain couples TRBV27 to TRBJ2-4; 13 nucleotides line up with TRBD2. CDR3 length: 20 amino acids. From germline, CDR1 is MNHEY and CDR2 SMNVEV (reference sequence). V was clipped by 2 bases and J by 4 bases; unmatched bases: 14. The CDR3 is CASSLRRTSGSGLKKNIQYF. CDR3 sequence (DNA): TGTGCCAGCAGTTTACGAAGGACTAGCGGGAGCGGATTAAAGAAAAACATTCAGTACTTC.

The rearrangement links TRBV2 to TRBJ1-4; D call uncertain. The V and J ends lost 0 bases and 5 bases respectively, with 7 bases between them. Looked up from germline, CDR1 is SNHLY and CDR2 is FYNNEI. CDR3 size: 14 residues. The CDR3 DNA reads as TGTGCCAGCAGTGAAGCGCTAGGGAATGAAAAACTGTTTTTT. Protein sequence: CASSEALGNEKLFF.

J is TRBJ2-7 and V is TRBV7-2, with D maybe TRBD1 (5 bases). The germline CDR1 and CDR2 sequences are SGHTA and FQGNSA. The CDR3 loop spans 14 amino acids. The germline V and J ends were trimmed by 3 bases and 0 bases, with 9 bases remaining between them. CDR3 bases: TGTGCCAGCAGCTTTGACAGATTCTCCTACGAGCAGTACTTC. Amino acids: CASSFDRFSYEQYF.

This sequence joins TRBV3-1 and TRBJ1-2; the D gene is possibly TRBD1 (5 bases). CDR1 LGHDT and CDR2 YNNKEL come from the germline V gene (reference sequence). V was clipped by 5 bases and J by 4 bases, with 11 bases between them. The CDR3 loop spans 13 amino acids. The CDR3: CASSYKGVYGYTF. The DNA for the CDR3 is TGTGCCAGCAGCTACAAAGGGGTCTATGGCTACACCTTC.

This chain connects TRBV6-6 to TRBJ1-1; perhaps TRBD1 as D (5 bases). This CDR3 region has 12 residues. Germline assignment: CDR1 MNHNY and CDR2 SVGAGI (reference sequence). V was pared by 10 bases and J by 0 bases, with 9 bases between. Written as DNA, the CDR3 is TGTGCCACCGACAGCATGAACACTGAAGCTTTCTTT. Its protein product is CATDSMNTEAFF.

The V and J genes are TRBV28 and TRBJ2-7; 8 nucleotides match TRBD2. V lost 3 bases to trimming and J lost 3 bases; unmatched junction nucleotides: 4. The germline gives CDR1 MDHEN, CDR2 SYDVKM. The CDR3 length is 14 residues. CDR3 sequence reads: CASSLGGRIYEQYF. The DNA for the CDR3 is TGTGCCAGCAGTTTGGGCGGGAGGATCTACGAGCAGTACTTC.

The chain is built from TRBV5-4 and TRBJ1-1; D is unresolved. The V gene lost 2 bases and the J gene lost 11 bases, with 19 bases spanning the gap. This CDR3 region has 14 residues. The germline V gene encodes CDR1 SGHNT and CDR2 YYREEE (reference sequence). The CDR3, as DNA: TGTGCCAGCAGCTTAGAGGGAGTTATTTCATCTGCTTTCTTT. Protein: CASSLEGVISSAFF.

The V and J genes are TRBV14 and TRBJ1-1; no definite D call. The V and J ends lost 0 bases and 9 bases respectively, with 5 bases between them. Germline assignment: CDR1 SGHDN and CDR2 FVKESK. There are 11 residues in the CDR3. The CDR3 DNA is TGTGCCAGCAGCCAAGAATCCAAAGCTTTCTTT. Its translation: CASSQESKAFF.

The chain has TRBV29-1 and TRBJ1-1, with 9 bases that match TRBD1. Germline lookup yields CDR1 SQVTM and CDR2 ANQGSEA. This CDR3 spans 12 amino acids. V was pared by 5 bases and J by 8 bases, with 6 bases of the junction left unmatched. The CDR3 DNA sequence: TGCAGCGTTCCCGGGACAGGGTACGAAGCTTTCTTT. It translates to CSVPGTGYEAFF.

The chain links TRBV7-2 to TRBJ1-1; D unclear. Trimming pared 0 bases from V and 6 bases from J, leaving 17 bases between. Germline V lookup: CDR1 SGHTA, CDR2 FQGNSA. The CDR3 length is 16 residues. The DNA for the CDR3 is TGTGCCAGCAGCTTAGCGCGGGAGGGAGAGGATTCTGAAGCTTTCTTT. Encoded protein: CASSLAREGEDSEAFF.

On this clonotype itself: An end of the junction differs from the germline gene, which may be a read error. The chain joins TRBV7-2 to TRBJ2-7, with TRBD2 matching 12 bases. CDR1 and CDR2 (germline): SGHTA, FQGNSA. There are 14 residues in the CDR3. CDR3 DNA: TGTGCCAGCAGCCTAGCGGGAGGGCGAGACGAGCAGTACTTC. Translation gives CASSLAGGRDEQYF.

The chain has TRBV6-5 and TRBJ2-3; D possibly uses TRBD1 or TRBD2 (5 bases each). The CDR3 loop spans 17 amino acids. Germline V gene lookup returns CDR1 MNHEY and CDR2 SVGAGI. Trimming left V 2 bases short and J 2 bases short, with 17 bases between. This chain's CDR3 is CASSYRAEGPHTDTQYF. The CDR3 DNA is TGTGCCAGCAGTTACCGGGCTGAGGGGCCACACACAGATACGCAGTATTTT.

The chain carries TRBV20-1 and TRBJ2-3, with D possibly being TRBD2 (6 bases). Trimming left V 7 bases short and J 4 bases short, with 12 bases between. This CDR3 is built from 12 residues. Germline V gives CDR1 DFQATT, CDR2 SNEGSKA (reference sequence). The CDR3 spells CSVGQRADTQYF. CDR3 DNA sequence: TGCAGTGTGGGTCAGCGGGCAGATACGCAGTATTTT.

This CDR3 reads CASSEADNQPQHF. Written as DNA, the CDR3 is TGTGCCAGCAGTGAGGCAGACAATCAGCCCCAGCATTTT. The J gene is TRBJ1-5, the V gene TRBV6-1; no clear D gene. Trimming cost V 3 bases and J 3 bases, with 6 bases left between them. The germline V gene encodes CDR1 MNHNS and CDR2 SASEGT. This CDR3 has 13 amino acids.

This sequence joins TRBV20-1 and TRBJ1-2, with unresolved D. V was pared by 6 bases and J by 1 base, with 15 bases between. This CDR3 contains 14 residues. Germline CDR1 reads DFQATT; CDR2 reads SNEGSKA (reference sequence). This CDR3 reads CSASPESRNYGYTF. In nucleotides, the CDR3 is TGCAGTGCCAGCCCAGAAAGTCGTAACTATGGCTACACCTTC.

V usage is TRBV20-1 and J usage is TRBJ2-5; tentative D call: TRBD2 (6 bases). Trimming removed 3 bases at V and 4 bases at J, with 15 bases between. The CDR3 loop spans 14 amino acids. CDR1 and CDR2 from the germline V gene are DFQATT and SNEGSKA (reference sequence). The CDR3 DNA follows: TGCAGTGCTAGTGGCGGGGAAAAACTAGAGACCCAGTACTTC. Residues: CSASGGEKLETQYF.

In this sample, this clonotype turned up once. V is TRBV30 and J is TRBJ1-3; D gene unclear. The V and J ends lost 0 bases and 4 bases respectively, with 7 bases between them. The CDR3 is made up of 13 amino acids. The germline V gene has CDR1 GTSNPN and CDR2 SVGIG (reference sequence). Written as DNA, the CDR3 is TGTGCCTGGAGTGTAAAGACCGGAAACACCATATATTTT. This encodes CAWSVKTGNTIYF.

The CDR3, as DNA: TGTGCCAGCAGCGTAGGGGCCAGGGAATACACCGGGGAGCTGTTTTTT. Translated, it gives CASSVGAREYTGELFF. The chain joins TRBV9 to TRBJ2-2, with D possibly being TRBD1 (5 bases). Trimming shortened V by 0 bases and J by 3 bases, and 12 bases separated the two germline ends. Looked up from germline, CDR1 is SGDLS and CDR2 is YYNGEE. This CDR3 comprises 16 residues.

The rearrangement links TRBV3-1 to TRBJ1-2; D is ambiguous. This CDR3 comprises 11 residues. Germline loops: CDR1 LGHDT, CDR2 YNNKEL (reference sequence). Trimming left V 0 bases short and J 8 bases short, with 4 bases between. CDR3 sequence: CASSQEGGYTF. In DNA, the CDR3 is TGTGCCAGCAGCCAAGAAGGGGGCTACACCTTC.

V usage is TRBV9 and J usage is TRBJ1-2; a weak D match, TRBD1 (6 bases). The germline V gene has CDR1 SGDLS and CDR2 YYNGEE. V was cut by 6 bases and J by 2 bases, with 20 bases left in between. The CDR3 contains 16 residues. CDR3 amino acids: CASNTGQGIGNYGYTF. In DNA, the CDR3 is TGTGCCAGCAACACCGGGCAGGGGATCGGAAACTATGGCTACACCTTC.

The chain employs TRBV3-1 and TRBJ1-1; 7 positions agree with TRBD1. This CDR3 spans 16 amino acids. CDR1 and CDR2 from the germline V gene are LGHDT and YNNKEL (reference sequence). Trimming removed 1 base from V and 0 bases from J; junction bases left unmatched: 5. The CDR3 reads CASSQARGTVNTEAFF. CDR3 sequence (DNA): TGTGCCAGCAGCCAAGCTCGGGGGACAGTGAACACTGAAGCTTTCTTT.

V and J are TRBV6-2 or TRBV6-3 and TRBJ1-1; D not resolved. CDR3 size: 13 residues. Trimming left V 1 base short and J 0 bases short, with 3 bases between. CDR1 is MNHEY, CDR2 SVGEGT, per germline. CDR3 sequence: CASSYLVNTEAFF. The CDR3 coding sequence is TGTGCCAGCAGTTACTTAGTGAACACTGAAGCTTTCTTT.

This clonotype showed up just a few times. The rearrangement links TRBV27 to TRBJ2-7; unclear D gene. Germline-derived CDR1 and CDR2 are MNHEY and SMNVEV (reference sequence). The CDR3 totals 14 residues. Trimming cost V 8 bases and J 3 bases, with 17 bases left between them. The CDR3 DNA is TGTGCCAGCGGTCGGCCCGACCGAATCTACGAGCAGTACTTC. Encoded protein: CASGRPDRIYEQYF.